This T cell receptor (beta chain) is from a study of blood T cell repertoires in COVID-19 (TCRdb year 2020). Study-level background: The collaborator samples originated in the United States, Italy and Spain and spanned the acute and convalescent phases of COVID-19. The material from the prospective study consisted of cDNA or gDNA derived from T cells, B-cell-depleted T cells, or PBMCs. The dataset comprised deeply sampled blood TCRbeta repertoires from subjects exposed to, actively infected with, or recovered from COVID-19. The repertoires were released in a freely available public database meant as a resource for research on the immune response to SARS-CoV-2. Samples were obtained from the ongoing ImmuneRACE study (first 160 participants) and from some 1,300 subjects provided by 6 global collaborators. A de-identified subject ID, COVID-19 status, age in years and sex were almost always included in the sample metadata. HLA class I and class II types, where available, came from metadata supplied by the sample provider rather than from assay-based typing.

The paper as a whole reports these results and caveats: How much clinical and demographic metadata was included differed by source and by participant, and the metadata was provided uncurated.

The immunoSEQ Assay, a bias-controlled multiplex PCR, was used to amplify TCRbeta CDR3 regions from genomic DNA. Under the source paper's analysis protocol: The number of nucleated cells in each sample was estimated from the amplification of reference gene primers within the assay. To quantify the absolute abundance of each unique TCRbeta CDR3 rearrangement, sequence reads were collapsed and filtered. Productive Simpson clonality was computed per sample as the square root of Simpson's diversity index over productive rearrangements. In its TCRdb copy, this immuneACCESS table keeps in-frame sequences only and misses some clones. Where compared with another copy, unresolved V genes explain less than half of these, and the others have no known cause. V and J calls and clone size are given by that table; D and trimming were obtained from the DNA. In this sample the table shows about 320,000 clones, approximately 90% of which occur a single time. The ten largest clones represent around 4.2% of the sample.

Participants in the prospective study were aged about 18 to 95 years, lived in approximately 26 United States geographic areas, and enrolled through a virtual design. To assign participants to cohorts, the prospective study relied on clinical history that participants themselves reported in a screening survey and a study questionnaire. Exposed participants had been in contact, within 2 weeks of entering the study, with a person who had a PCR-confirmed or clinician-diagnosed case of COVID-19. In the prospective study, whole blood, serum and a nasopharyngeal or oropharyngeal swab were collected from each participant by mobile phlebotomists. Participants in the prospective study had the option to provide additional blood draws and questionnaires over a roughly 2-month period. Prospective study blood samples were shipped either frozen or at room temperature before DNA extraction. This clone was observed a handful of times. This receptor's antigen is unknown. Base qualities were left out, and no much larger clone turns up one base away.

CDR1 KGHSH and CDR2 LQKENI were looked up in the germline V gene. V sheds 1 base and J sheds 0 bases, leaving 10 bases between their ends. The CDR3 runs 16 residues from the cysteine to the phenylalanine. Only the CDR3 DNA is retained, 48 bases long and in frame from the first base. Recombination joined TRBV18 with TRBJ1-3; no confident D gene assignment can be made. Material for sequencing was PBMCs or T cells enriched from blood (not recorded which). The sequence was obtained from a woman in her twenties or thirties who had been exposed to COVID-19. The CDR3 region has the sequence CASSPQFPNSGNTIYF. The DNA sequence follows: TGTGCCAGCTCACCACAATTTCCCAACTCTGGAAACACCATATATTTT.